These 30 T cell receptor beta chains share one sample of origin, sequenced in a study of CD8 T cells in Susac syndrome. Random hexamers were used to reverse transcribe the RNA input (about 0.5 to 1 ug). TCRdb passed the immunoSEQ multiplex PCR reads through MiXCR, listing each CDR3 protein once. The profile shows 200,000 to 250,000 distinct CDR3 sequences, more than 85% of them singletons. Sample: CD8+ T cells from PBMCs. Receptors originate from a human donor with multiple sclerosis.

CDR3 residues: CASSQDLAGALRDGTNTEAFF. Written as DNA, the CDR3 is TGTGCCAGCAGCCAAGATCTCGCAGGGGCCCTTAGAGACGGTACGAACACTGAAGCTTTCTTT. The V call is TRBV3-1, the J call TRBJ1-1; the D gene is possibly TRBD1 (6 bases). This CDR3 contains 21 residues. Trimming cost V 0 bases and J 1 base, with 27 bases left between them. The V gene's germline CDR1 is LGHDT and CDR2 YNNKEL (reference sequence).

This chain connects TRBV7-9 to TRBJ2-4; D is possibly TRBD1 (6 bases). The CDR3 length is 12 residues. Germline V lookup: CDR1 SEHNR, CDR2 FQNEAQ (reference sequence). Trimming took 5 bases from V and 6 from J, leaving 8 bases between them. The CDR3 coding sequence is TGTGCCAGCAGCCCGGACAGAAACATTCAGTACTTC. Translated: CASSPDRNIQYF.

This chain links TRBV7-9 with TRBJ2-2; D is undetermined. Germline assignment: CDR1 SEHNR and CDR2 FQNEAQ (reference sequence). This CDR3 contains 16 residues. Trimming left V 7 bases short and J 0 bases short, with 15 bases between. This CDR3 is CASTSPRVTNTGELFF. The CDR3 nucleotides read TGTGCCAGCACCAGTCCCCGGGTTACGAACACCGGGGAGCTGTTTTTT.

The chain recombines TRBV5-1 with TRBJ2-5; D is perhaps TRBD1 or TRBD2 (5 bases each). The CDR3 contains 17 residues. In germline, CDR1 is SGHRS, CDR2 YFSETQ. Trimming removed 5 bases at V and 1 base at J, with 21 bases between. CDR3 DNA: TGCGCCAGCAGGGCTCGGGACGGGCTACTGATCCAAGAGACCCAGTACTTC. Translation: CASRARDGLLIQETQYF.

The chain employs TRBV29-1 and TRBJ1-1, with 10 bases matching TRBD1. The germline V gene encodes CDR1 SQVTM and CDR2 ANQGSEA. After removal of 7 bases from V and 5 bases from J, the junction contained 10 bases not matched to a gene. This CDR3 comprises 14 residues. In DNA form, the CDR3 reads TGCAGCGGATCGGGGACAGGGGTGCGAACTGAAGCTTTCTTT. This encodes CSGSGTGVRTEAFF.

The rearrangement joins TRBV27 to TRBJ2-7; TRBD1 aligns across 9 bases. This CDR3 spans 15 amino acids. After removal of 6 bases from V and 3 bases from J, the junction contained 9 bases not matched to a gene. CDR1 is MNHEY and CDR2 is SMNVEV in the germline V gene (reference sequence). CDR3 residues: CASRLGQGPFYEQYF. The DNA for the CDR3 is TGTGCCAGCAGACTAGGACAGGGGCCTTTCTACGAGCAGTACTTC.

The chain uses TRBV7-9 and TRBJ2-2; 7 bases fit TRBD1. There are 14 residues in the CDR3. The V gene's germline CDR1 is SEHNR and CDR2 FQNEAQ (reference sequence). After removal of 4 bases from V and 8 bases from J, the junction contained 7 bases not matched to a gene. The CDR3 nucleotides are TGTGCCAGCAGCTCGACCGGGACAGCTGGGGAGCTGTTTTTT. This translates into CASSSTGTAGELFF.

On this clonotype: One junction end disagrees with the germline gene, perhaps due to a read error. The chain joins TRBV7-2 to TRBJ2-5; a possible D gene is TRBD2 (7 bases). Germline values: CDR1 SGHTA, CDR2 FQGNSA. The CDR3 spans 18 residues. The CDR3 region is CASSSGASGRVGWETQYF. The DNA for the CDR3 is TGTGCTAGCAGCTCAGGGGCTAGCGGCAGGGTTGGATGGGAGACCCAGTACTTC.

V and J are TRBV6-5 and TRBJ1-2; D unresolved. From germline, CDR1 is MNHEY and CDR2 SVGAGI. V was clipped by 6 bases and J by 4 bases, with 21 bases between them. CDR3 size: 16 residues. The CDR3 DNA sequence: TGTGCCAGCAGCTACAGCCAGGACCTATCTCCCTATGGCTACACCTTC. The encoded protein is CASSYSQDLSPYGYTF.

The CDR3 sequence: CASSAGTLNTEAFF. CDR3 nucleotides: TGTGCCAGCTCGGCCGGGACCTTGAACACTGAAGCTTTCTTT. This chain uses TRBV18 with TRBJ1-1, with D possibly matching TRBD1 (5 bases). The CDR3 is 14 amino acids. Trimming pared 6 bases from V and 0 bases from J, leaving 11 bases between. Germline CDR1 reads KGHSH; CDR2 reads LQKENI. The full variable domain, in which reference TRBV18 and TRBJ1-1 provide the parts outside the CDR3, is NAGVMQNPRHLVRRRGQEARLRCSPMKGHSHVYWYRQLPEEGLKFMVYLQKENIIDESGMPKERFSAEFPKEGPSILRIQQVVRGDSAAYFCASSAGTLNTEAFFGQGTRLTVV.

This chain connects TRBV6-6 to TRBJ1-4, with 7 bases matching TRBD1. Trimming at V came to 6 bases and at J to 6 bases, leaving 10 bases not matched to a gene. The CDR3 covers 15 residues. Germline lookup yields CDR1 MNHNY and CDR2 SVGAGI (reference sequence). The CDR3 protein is CASRPETGKDEKLFF. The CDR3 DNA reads TGTGCCAGCAGACCTGAGACAGGGAAAGATGAAAAACTGTTTTTT.

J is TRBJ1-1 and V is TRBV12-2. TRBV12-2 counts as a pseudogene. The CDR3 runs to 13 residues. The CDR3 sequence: CASRSGGGTEAFF. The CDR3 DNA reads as TGTGCAAGTCGCTCCGGGGGGGGCACTGAAGCTTTCTTT.

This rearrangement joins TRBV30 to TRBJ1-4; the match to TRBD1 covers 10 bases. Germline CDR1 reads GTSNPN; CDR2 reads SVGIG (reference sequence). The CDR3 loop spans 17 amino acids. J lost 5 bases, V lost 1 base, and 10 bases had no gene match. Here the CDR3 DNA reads TGTGCCTGGAGTGCCGGGACAGGGGAGATGTGGAATGAAAAACTGTTTTTT. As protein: CAWSAGTGEMWNEKLFF. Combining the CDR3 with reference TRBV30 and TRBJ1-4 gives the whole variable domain SQTIHQWPATLVQPVGSPLSLECTVEGTSNPNLYWYRQAAGRGLQLLFYSVGIGQISSEVPQNLSASRPQDRQFILSSKKLLLSDSGFYLCAWSAGTGEMWNEKLFFGSGTQLSVL.

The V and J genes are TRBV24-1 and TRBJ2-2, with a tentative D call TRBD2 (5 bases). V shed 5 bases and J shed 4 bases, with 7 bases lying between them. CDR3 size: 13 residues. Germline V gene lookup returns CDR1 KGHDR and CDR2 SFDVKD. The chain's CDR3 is CATSGEITGELFF. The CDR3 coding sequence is TGTGCCACCAGTGGGGAGATCACCGGGGAGCTGTTTTTT.

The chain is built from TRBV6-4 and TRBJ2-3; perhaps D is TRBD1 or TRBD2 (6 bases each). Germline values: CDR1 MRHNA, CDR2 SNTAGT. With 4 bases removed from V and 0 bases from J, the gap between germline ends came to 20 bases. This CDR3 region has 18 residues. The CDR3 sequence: CASSAEMGGRKSTDTQYF. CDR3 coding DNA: TGTGCCAGCAGTGCCGAAATGGGGGGCAGGAAGAGCACAGATACGCAGTATTTT.

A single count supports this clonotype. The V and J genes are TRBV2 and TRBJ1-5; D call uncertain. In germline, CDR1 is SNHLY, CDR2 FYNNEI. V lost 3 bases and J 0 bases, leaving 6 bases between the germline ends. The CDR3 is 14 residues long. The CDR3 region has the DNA TGTGCCAGCAGTGACGTTTTTAGCAATCAGCCCCAGCATTTT. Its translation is CASSDVFSNQPQHF. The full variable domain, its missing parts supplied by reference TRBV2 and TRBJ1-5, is EPEVTQTPSHQVTQMGQEVILRCVPISNHLYFYWYRQILGQKVEFLVSFYNNEISEKSEIFDDQFSVERPDGSNFTLKIRSTKLEDSAMYFCASSDVFSNQPQHFGDGTRLSIL.

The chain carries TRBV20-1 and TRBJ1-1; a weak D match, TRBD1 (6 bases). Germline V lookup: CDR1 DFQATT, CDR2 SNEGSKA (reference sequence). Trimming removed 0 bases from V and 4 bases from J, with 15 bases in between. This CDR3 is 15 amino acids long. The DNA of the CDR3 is TGCAGTGCTAGAGACGGGGGCCCTGGGGGCACTGAAGCTTTCTTT. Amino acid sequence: CSARDGGPGGTEAFF.

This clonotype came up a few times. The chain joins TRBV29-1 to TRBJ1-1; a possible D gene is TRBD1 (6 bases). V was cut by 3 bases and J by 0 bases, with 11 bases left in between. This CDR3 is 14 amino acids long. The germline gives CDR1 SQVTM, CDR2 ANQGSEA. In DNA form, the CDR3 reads TGCAGCGTTGACGGTGGGGACATGAACACTGAAGCTTTCTTT. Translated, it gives CSVDGGDMNTEAFF.

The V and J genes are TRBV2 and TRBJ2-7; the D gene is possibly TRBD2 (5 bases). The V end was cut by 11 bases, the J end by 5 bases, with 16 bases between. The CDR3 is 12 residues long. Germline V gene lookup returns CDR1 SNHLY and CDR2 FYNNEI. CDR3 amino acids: CAAREGSDEQYF. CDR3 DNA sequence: TGTGCCGCGCGCGAGGGATCGGACGAGCAGTACTTC.

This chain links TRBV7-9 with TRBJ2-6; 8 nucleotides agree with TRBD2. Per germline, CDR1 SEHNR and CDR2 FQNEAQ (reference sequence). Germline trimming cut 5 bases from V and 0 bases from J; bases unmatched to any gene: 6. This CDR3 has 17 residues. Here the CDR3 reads CASSLTSVDSGANVLTF. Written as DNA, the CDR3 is TGTGCCAGCAGCCTGACTAGCGTTGACTCTGGGGCCAACGTCCTGACTTTC.

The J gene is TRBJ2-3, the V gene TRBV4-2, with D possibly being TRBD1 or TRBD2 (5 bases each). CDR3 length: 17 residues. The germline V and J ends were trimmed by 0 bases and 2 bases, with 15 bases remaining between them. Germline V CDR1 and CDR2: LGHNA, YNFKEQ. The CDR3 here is CASSQDFGARATDTQYF. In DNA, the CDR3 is TGTGCCAGCAGCCAAGATTTCGGGGCTCGGGCCACAGATACGCAGTATTTT.

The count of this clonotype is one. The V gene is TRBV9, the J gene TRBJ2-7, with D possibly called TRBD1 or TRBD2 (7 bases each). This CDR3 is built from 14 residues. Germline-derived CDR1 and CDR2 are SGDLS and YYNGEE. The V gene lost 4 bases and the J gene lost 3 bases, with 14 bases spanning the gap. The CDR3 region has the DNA TGTGCCAGCAGCCCAGGGGGGGAGGACTACGAGCAGTACTTC. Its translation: CASSPGGEDYEQYF.

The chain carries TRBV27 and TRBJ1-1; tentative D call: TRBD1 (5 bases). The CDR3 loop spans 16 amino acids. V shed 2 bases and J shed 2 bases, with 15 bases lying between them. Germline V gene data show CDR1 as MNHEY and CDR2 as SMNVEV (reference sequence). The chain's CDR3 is CASSLIAQGRNTEAFF. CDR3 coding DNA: TGTGCCAGCAGTTTAATAGCGCAGGGACGAAACACTGAAGCTTTCTTT.

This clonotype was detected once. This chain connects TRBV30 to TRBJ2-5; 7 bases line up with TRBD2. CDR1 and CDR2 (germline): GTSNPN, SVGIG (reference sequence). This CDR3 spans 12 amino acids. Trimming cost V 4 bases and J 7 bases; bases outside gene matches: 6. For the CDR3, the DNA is TGTGCCTGGATTTCGGGGGGAGGGACCCAGTACTTC. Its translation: CAWISGGGTQYF.

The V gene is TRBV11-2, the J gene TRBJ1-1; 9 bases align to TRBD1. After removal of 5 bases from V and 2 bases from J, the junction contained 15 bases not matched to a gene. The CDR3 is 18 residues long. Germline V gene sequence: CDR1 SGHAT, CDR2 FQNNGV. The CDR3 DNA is TGTGCCAGCAGCACCTCCCCGGGACAGGGCGGGGAAAACACTGAAGCTTTCTTT. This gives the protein CASSTSPGQGGENTEAFF. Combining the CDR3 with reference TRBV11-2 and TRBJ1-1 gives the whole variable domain EAGVAQSPRYKIIEKRQSVAFWCNPISGHATLYWYQQILGQGPKLLIQFQNNGVVDDSQLPKDRFSAERLKGVDSTLKIQPAKLEDSAVYLCASSTSPGQGGENTEAFFGQGTRLTVV.

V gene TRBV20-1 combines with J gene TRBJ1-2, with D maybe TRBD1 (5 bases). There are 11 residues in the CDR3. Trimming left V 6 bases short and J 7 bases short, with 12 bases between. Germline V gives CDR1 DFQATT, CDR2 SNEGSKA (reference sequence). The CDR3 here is CSAAGPGGYTF. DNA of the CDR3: TGCAGTGCCGCGGGGCCGGGTGGCTACACCTTC.

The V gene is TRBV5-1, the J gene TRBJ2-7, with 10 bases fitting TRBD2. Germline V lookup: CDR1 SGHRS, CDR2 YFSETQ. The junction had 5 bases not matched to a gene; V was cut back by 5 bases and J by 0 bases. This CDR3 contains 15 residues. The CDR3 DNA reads TGCGCCAGCAGGCGGACTAGCGGTTCCTCCTACGAGCAGTACTTC. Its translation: CASRRTSGSSYEQYF.

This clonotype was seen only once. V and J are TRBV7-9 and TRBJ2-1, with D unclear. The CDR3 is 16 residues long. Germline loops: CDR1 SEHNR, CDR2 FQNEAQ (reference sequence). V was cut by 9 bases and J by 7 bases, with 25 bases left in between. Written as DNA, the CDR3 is TGTGCCAGTGCTGGCATCCGCGGCCCTCCGGAGAATGAGCAGTTCTTC. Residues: CASAGIRGPPENEQFF.

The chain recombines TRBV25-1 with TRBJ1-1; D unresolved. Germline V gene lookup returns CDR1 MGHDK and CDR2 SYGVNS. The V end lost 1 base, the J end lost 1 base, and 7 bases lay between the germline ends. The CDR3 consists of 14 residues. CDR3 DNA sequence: TGTGCCAGCAGTGAATCCCTGGGGAACACTGAAGCTTTCTTT. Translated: CASSESLGNTEAFF.

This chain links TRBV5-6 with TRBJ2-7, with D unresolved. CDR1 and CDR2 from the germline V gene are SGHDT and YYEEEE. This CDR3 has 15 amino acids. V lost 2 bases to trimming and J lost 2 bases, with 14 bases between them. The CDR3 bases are TGTGCCAGCAGCTTAATACGTGGCAGCACCTACGAGCAGTACTTC. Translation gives CASSLIRGSTYEQYF.